These T cell receptor beta chains were read from a single sample in a study of technical replicates of blood from a handful of donors. Here immunoSEQ multiplex PCR was the method, and the copy in TCRdb shows in-frame clones only, minus some. The sample lists 58,000 or so clones; approximately 86% were seen once. The sample was PBMCs. The receptor set was obtained from a human donor in good health. Some clones in this sample may be carry-over from other donors' samples. CDR3s include the opening cysteine and the closing phenylalanine or tryptophan. The D gene is left open where the match is weak. Only part of the rows carry a size: once, few, many, or a class if the clone is expanded.

V	J	D	size	CDR3	DNA
TRBV25-1	TRBJ1-1	.	once	CASTMDKVTEAFF	TGTGCCAGCACTATGGACAAGGTCACTGAAGCTTTCTTT
TRBV4-1	TRBJ1-4	TRBD1	.	CASSRGDRENEKLFF	TGCGCCAGCAGCCGAGGGGACAGGGAGAATGAAAAACTGTTTTTT
TRBV10-1	TRBJ2-2	.	.	CASSESGWGGANLEDTGELFF	TGCGCCAGCAGTGAGTCGGGGTGGGGCGGGGCTAATCTGGAGGACACCGGGGAGCTGTTTTTT
TRBV6-1	TRBJ1-2	.	.	CASSEDRGGIYGYTF	TGTGCCAGCAGTGAAGATCGGGGGGGAATCTATGGCTACACCTTC
TRBV5-1	TRBJ2-3	TRBD1	.	CASSLSWTGTGTDTQYF	TGCGCCAGCAGCTTGTCCTGGACAGGGACCGGCACAGATACGCAGTATTTT
TRBV29-1	TRBJ2-7	.	.	CSVGRGTGEQYF	TGCAGCGTTGGCAGGGGAACTGGCGAGCAGTACTTC
TRBV6-6	TRBJ1-2	.	.	CASSYTTGLGYGYTF	TGTGCCAGCAGTTACACCACAGGGTTAGGCTATGGCTACACCTTC
TRBV7-2	TRBJ2-7	TRBD2	.	CASRPYGLAGTYEQYF	TGTGCCAGCAGACCTTACGGACTAGCGGGGACCTACGAGCAGTACTTC
TRBV5-1	TRBJ2-7	.	.	CASSLDRRFYEQYF	TGCGCCAGCAGCTTGGACAGGAGATTCTACGAGCAGTACTTC
TRBV5-1	TRBJ2-1	TRBD1	.	CASERTGGGEQFF	TGCGCCAGCGAAAGGACAGGGGGAGGTGAGCAGTTCTTC
TRBV27	TRBJ2-7	.	.	CASSLGRGYEQYF	TGTGCCAGCAGTTTAGGGAGGGGGTACGAGCAGTACTTC
TRBV18	TRBJ1-2	TRBD1	.	CASSAVQGAHNYGYTF	TGTGCCAGCTCAGCAGTACAGGGGGCGCACAACTATGGCTACACCTTC
TRBV30	TRBJ1-1	.	few	CAWSDVGGTEAFF	TGTGCCTGGAGCGATGTCGGGGGCACTGAAGCTTTCTTT
TRBV5-5	TRBJ2-1	.	.	CASSQGRQVYNEQFF	TGTGCCAGCAGCCAGGGCAGGCAGGTTTACAATGAGCAGTTCTTC
TRBV7-3	TRBJ1-3	.	.	CASSLSGAGNTIYF	TGTGCCAGCAGCTTAAGCGGGGCTGGAAACACCATATATTTT
TRBV29-1	TRBJ2-3	TRBD2	.	CSAERGTDTQYF	TGCAGCGCAGAGCGGGGAACAGATACGCAGTATTTT
TRBV6-6	TRBJ1-2	.	.	CASSYSTANYGYTF	TGTGCCAGCAGTTACTCCACAGCAAACTATGGCTACACCTTC
TRBV2	TRBJ2-7	TRBD2	once	CASSQGASGRDEQYF	TGTGCCAGCAGCCAAGGGGCTAGCGGGAGAGACGAGCAGTACTTC
TRBV10-3	TRBJ1-6	.	few	CASLAGENSPLHF	TGTGCCAGCCTGGCGGGGGAGAATTCACCCCTCCACTTT
TRBV6-5	TRBJ2-1	.	.	CASSYYQGSYNEQFF	TGTGCCAGCAGTTACTATCAGGGGTCGTACAATGAGCAGTTCTTC